The TCR beta chain described here comes from a study of blood T cells in healthy people across ages (dated by TCRdb to between 2014 and 2016). Background on the whole study: In model experiments, roughly one uniquely barcoded TCR beta cDNA molecule per two T cells was captured by template switching. The study measured age-related changes in TCR beta repertoire diversity using deep sequencing normalized with unique cDNA molecular identifiers. Donors were grouped into four age groups: young (average roughly 17 years), middle-aged (about 40), aged (roughly 67) and long-lived (about 90). Donors of different ages were randomly distributed across sequencing lanes to avoid experimental bias. Using the same blood draw, the study looked at two additional independent replicas of 1 million unique cDNA reads for two donors, one aged 18 to 29 and the other aged 80 or older. The investigation overall reported the following: As age increased, observed TCR beta diversity per million T cells dropped in a roughly linear way, and a significant reduction was already evident by age 40. Because the CMV infection status of the donors was unknown, age-related changes in expanded clonotypes may potentially have been confounded. Estimates of total diversity based on one million sequenced T cells were considered lower bounds and underestimates. The percentage of naive T cells measured by flow cytometry correlated strongly with observed TCR beta diversity. Since profiling was done on bulk unsorted PBMCs, naive and antigen-experienced compartments could not be conclusively compared. Compared with the aged group, the long-lived group had more naive CD4+ T cells, fewer expanded clones and increased TCR diversity, a pattern suggesting age selection.

Donors were about 36 systemically healthy Caucasian individuals from Russia aged about 6 to 100 years. About 10 milliliters of peripheral blood were collected from each donor into EDTA-treated Vacutainer tubes. Ficoll-Paque density-gradient centrifugation was used to isolate PBMCs, with at least 6 million per sample. Total RNA was extracted from PBMCs with Trizol reagent, with at least 5 micrograms obtained per sample. The percentages of naive CD45RAhigh/CD27high T cells were determined by flow cytometry on a PBMC aliquot from every donor. Libraries were prepared through 5' RACE. For sequencing, an Illumina HiSeq 2500 was employed. A second 7 to 11 cycle PCR used a sample-barcoded 5' primer and a J-beta primer mix. A template-switch 5' adaptor carrying 12 random nucleotides introduced a unique molecular identifier onto each TCR beta cDNA molecule. Each sample yielded at least 2.5 million CDR3-containing paired-end reads. First-strand cDNA synthesis was performed from all RNA using the Mint cDNA synthesis kit, with priming by a TRBC-specific oligonucleotide. Following uracil-DNA glycosylase treatment, a first 18-cycle PCR with universal primers M1SS and BC2_uni_R was performed on all cDNA. The source study handled its data this way. For normalization, 1 million high-quality reads were randomly selected from each sample, with every read carrying a distinct molecular identifier. Reads sharing molecular identifiers were discarded rather than binned into consensus sequences. MiTCR, run with a Q25 quality threshold and the strictest error-elimination algorithm, handled CDR3 identification, clonotype clustering and error correction. A nonparametric unseen species model with Euler transformation was used to estimate a lower bound on total TCR beta diversity. TCRdb passed the public sequencing reads through fastp at Q25 and MiXCR, retaining productive beta sequences. Each entry merges the rows of one CDR3 protein and shows their most common DNA and genes. These V and J calls originate from TCRdb's pipeline instead of the authors' own analysis. The sample table records some 1.5 million distinct CDR3 sequences; over 25% of these occur just once. Jointly, the top ten make up 6.5% to 8.5% of the sample.

The CDR3 measures 14 amino acids from cysteine to phenylalanine. Kept here is only the CDR3 DNA, which spans 42 bases and is read in frame from base 1. At the junction V is shortened by 0 bases and J by 7 bases, with 11 bases in between. Taken from the germline V gene, the CDR1 and CDR2 loops are SGHRS and YFSETQ. This clonotype was counted between two and nine times. The specificity of this receptor is unknown. The sample holds no much larger clone one base away, and base qualities are not on file. The sequence derives from a woman in her twenties or thirties in good health. The sample was blood. The rearranged chain carries TRBV5-1 and TRBJ2-1, with TRBD2 as a weak D call on 7 bases. The nucleotides are TGCGCCAGCAGCTTGGGGGGGGGCTCAAATGAGCAGTTCTTC. Its translation reads: CASSLGGGSNEQFF.